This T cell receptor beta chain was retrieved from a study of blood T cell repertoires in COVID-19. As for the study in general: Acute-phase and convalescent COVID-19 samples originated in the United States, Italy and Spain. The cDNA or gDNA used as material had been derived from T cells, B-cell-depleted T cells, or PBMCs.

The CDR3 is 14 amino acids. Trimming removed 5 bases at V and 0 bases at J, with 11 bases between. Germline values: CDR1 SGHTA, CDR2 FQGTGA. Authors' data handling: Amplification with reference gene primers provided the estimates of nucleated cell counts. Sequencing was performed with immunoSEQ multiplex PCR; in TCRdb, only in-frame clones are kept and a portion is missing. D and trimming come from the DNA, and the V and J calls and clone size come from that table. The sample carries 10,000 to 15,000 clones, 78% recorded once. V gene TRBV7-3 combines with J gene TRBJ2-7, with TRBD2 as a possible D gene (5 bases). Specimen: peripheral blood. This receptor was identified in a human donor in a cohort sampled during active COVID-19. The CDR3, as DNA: TGTGCCAGCAGCCCAGGACTTGACTCCTACGAGCAGTACTTC. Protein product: CASSPGLDSYEQYF.